Listed below are T cell receptor beta chains from one sample, sequenced in a study of T cell changes during pregnancy in multiple sclerosis. TCRdb keeps only in-frame clones here, not all; method: immunoSEQ multiplex PCR. The sample has about 42,000 clones, around 84% seen once. The sample here was CD4+ T cells from peripheral blood mononuclear cells, taken before pregnancy. The receptors stem from a female donor with multiple sclerosis, enrolled in a pregnancy study. Each CDR3 is given with its conserved first and last residue. A D gene is named only where the DNA matches it firmly. Clone size, where shown, is once, few, many, or a class for clones that have expanded.

NA	TRBV29-1	NA	12	TRBJ1-2	CSVGAANLGYTF	TGCAGCGTTGGGGCAGCTAACCTTGGCTACACCTTC
NA	TRBV18	TRBD1	16	TRBJ2-5	CASSPTPQGTGETQYF	TGTGCCAGCTCACCAACTCCACAGGGGACGGGGGAGACCCAGTACTTC
NA	TRBV19	TRBD1	17	TRBJ2-3	CASSPAPGQGATDTQYF	TGTGCCAGTAGTCCAGCCCCGGGACAGGGGGCAACAGATACGCAGTATTTT
few	TRBV6-5	NA	12	TRBJ1-1	CASTTAGTEAFF	TGTGCCAGCACCACCGCGGGCACTGAAGCTTTCTTT
NA	TRBV4-1	NA	16	TRBJ1-5	CASSLDGGLGNQPQHF	TGCGCCAGCAGCCTCGACGGGGGGCTCGGCAATCAGCCCCAGCATTTT
NA	TRBV7-7	NA	13	TRBJ2-7	CASSVLQGYEQYF	TGTGCCAGCAGCGTCCTACAGGGATACGAGCAGTACTTC
once	TRBV5-1	TRBD1	15	TRBJ2-5	CASSLAQGVVGTQYF	TGCGCCAGCAGCTTGGCGCAGGGGGTCGTGGGGACCCAGTACTTC
medium-sized	TRBV4-2	TRBD1	16	TRBJ1-4	CASSHGQGSGNEKLFF	TGTGCCAGCAGCCATGGACAGGGAAGCGGTAATGAAAAACTGTTTTTT
NA	TRBV29-1	NA	15	TRBJ1-1	CSVAIDGFSGTEAFF	TGCAGCGTTGCCATAGACGGCTTTAGCGGCACTGAAGCTTTCTTT
NA	TRBV27	TRBD2	13	TRBJ2-7	CASRLAGRHEQYF	TGTGCCAGCAGACTAGCGGGAAGACACGAGCAGTACTTC
NA	TRBV6-1	NA	13	TRBJ1-1	CASSAQENTEAFF	TGTGCCAGCAGTGCACAGGAAAACACTGAAGCTTTCTTT
NA	TRBV6-5	NA	16	TRBJ2-1	CASSYSGGTGGNEQFF	TGTGCCAGCAGTTATTCGGGCGGGACCGGGGGCAATGAGCAGTTCTTC
once	TRBV14	NA	16	TRBJ2-1	CASSQAYSRSYNEQFF	TGTGCCAGCAGCCAAGCTTACAGCCGCTCCTACAATGAGCAGTTCTTC
NA	TRBV5-1	NA	14	TRBJ2-7	CASSWAVRGDEQYF	TGCGCCAGCAGCTGGGCCGTAAGGGGCGACGAGCAGTACTTC
NA	TRBV7-9	NA	14	TRBJ2-7	CASSLISRDYEQYF	TGTGCCAGCAGCTTAATCTCCCGGGACTACGAGCAGTACTTC
NA	TRBV11-2	TRBD2	16	TRBJ2-3	CASSPPPGGAADTQYF	TGTGCCAGCAGCCCCCCCCCGGGGGGGGCAGCAGATACGCAGTATTTT
NA	TRBV5-1	NA	14	TRBJ1-2	CASSLAGNNYGYTF	TGCGCCAGCAGCTTGGCCGGGAACAACTATGGCTACACCTTC
NA	TRBV5-6	TRBD2	17	TRBJ2-3	CASSGGTSGGVGDTQYF	TGTGCCAGCAGCGGCGGGACTAGCGGGGGGGTTGGAGATACGCAGTATTTT
once	TRBV5-8	NA	14	TRBJ2-3	CASNLGGRTDTQYF	TGTGCCAGCAACTTGGGGGGGCGCACAGATACGCAGTATTTT
NA	TRBV7-8	TRBD2	13	TRBJ2-3	CASSLREGDTQYF	TGTGCCAGCAGCTTGAGGGAGGGGGATACGCAGTATTTT
NA	TRBV7-2	TRBD1	13	TRBJ2-7	CASEGDRAYEQYF	TGTGCCAGCGAAGGGGACAGAGCCTACGAGCAGTACTTC
NA	TRBV18	TRBD2	15	TRBJ2-1	CASSPAMAGEEEQFF	TGTGCCAGCTCACCAGCGATGGCGGGAGAAGAAGAGCAGTTCTTC
NA	TRBV29-1	NA	14	TRBJ2-3	CSGGRGPSTDTQYF	TGCAGCGGGGGGCGGGGGCCGAGCACAGATACGCAGTATTTT
few	TRBV27	TRBD1	13	TRBJ1-6	CASSMDRNSPLHF	TGTGCCAGCAGTATGGACAGGAATTCACCCCTCCACTTT
NA	TRBV10-2	TRBD1	14	TRBJ1-2	CASSADRVRGGYTF	TGCGCCAGCAGTGCGGACAGGGTGCGAGGTGGCTACACCTTC
NA	TRBV18	NA	15	TRBJ2-7	CASSMGAAVSYEQYF	TGTGCCAGCTCCATGGGAGCGGCAGTCTCCTACGAGCAGTACTTC
NA	TRBV30	NA	11	TRBJ1-3	CAWISGNTIYF	TGTGCCTGGATATCTGGAAACACCATATATTTT
NA	TRBV11-3	NA	13	TRBJ1-1	CASSLTGDTEAFF	TGTGCCAGCAGCTTAACGGGGGACACTGAAGCTTTCTTT
NA	TRBV19	TRBD1	17	TRBJ2-3	CASSLTGGSSVTDTQYF	TGTGCCAGTAGTTTGACAGGGGGCTCGTCCGTCACAGATACGCAGTATTTT
NA	TRBV27	TRBD2	20	TRBJ2-2	CASSNFKRGGLLTNTGELFF	TGTGCCAGCAGTAATTTCAAACGCGGGGGGTTGCTAACGAACACCGGGGAGCTGTTTTTT
NA	TRBV5-4	TRBD1	15	TRBJ2-5	CASSLAGTGRETQYF	TGTGCCAGCAGCTTGGCCGGGACAGGGAGAGAGACCCAGTACTTC
NA	TRBV10-3	NA	13	TRBJ2-2	CAITPGGSGELFF	TGTGCCATCACCCCTGGGGGGTCCGGGGAGCTGTTTTTT
NA	TRBV4-1	NA	14	TRBJ2-3	CASSLAGYTDTQYF	TGCGCCAGCAGCCTGGCGGGGTACACAGATACGCAGTATTTT
NA	TRBV7-2	TRBD1	13	TRBJ1-1	CASSGQGNTEAFF	TGTGCCAGCAGCGGACAGGGGAACACTGAAGCTTTCTTT
NA	TRBV19	TRBD2	15	TRBJ2-1	CASRLAGVAYNEQFF	TGTGCCAGTAGACTAGCGGGAGTAGCCTACAATGAGCAGTTCTTC
NA	TRBV7-8	NA	16	TRBJ2-5	CATSLARGLPQETQYF	TGTGCCACCTCCCTGGCCCGGGGATTGCCGCAAGAGACCCAGTACTTC
NA	TRBV19	NA	15	TRBJ2-3	CASNPRGHGADTQYF	TGTGCCAGTAACCCGCGTGGCCACGGGGCAGATACGCAGTATTTT
NA	TRBV30	TRBD2	15	TRBJ2-1	CAWSPSGSSYNEQFF	TGTGCCTGGAGCCCAAGCGGGAGCTCCTACAATGAGCAGTTCTTC
NA	TRBV12-2	NA	17	TRBJ2-3	CASRFRIGVLNLDTQYF	TGTGCAAGTCGCTTTAGGATCGGGGTTTTGAATCTAGATACGCAGTATTTT